This T cell receptor (beta chain) was captured by sequencing in a study of shared clonotypes between healthy human individuals. Study conclusions and caveats: Generation probability values for non-shared clonotypes were lower than those for clonotypes shared by all four donors. Despite large depth, sorted-subset datasets appeared incompletely sequenced.

A 200 ng quantity of DNA, 30,000 to 35,000 T cell genomes, went into the sorted-subset replicate PCRs. Data came from immunoSEQ multiplex PCR; TCRdb stores just in-frame clones and leaves some out. This table has under 2.5 million clones, around 93% appearing once. In regard to this clone: Its target is not known.

This receptor was identified in a man aged 18 to 29 in good health. Some clones in this sample may be carry-over from other donors' samples. Sequencing was done on a sample of naive CD4+ T cells from PBMCs. The sample's subset: CD45RA+ positively selected.

This CDR3 reads CSVAGQGTIGAFF. CDR3 bases: TGCAGCGTCGCCGGACAGGGGACAATTGGGGCTTTCTTT. The chain joins TRBV29-1 to TRBJ1-1; TRBD1 agrees at 9 bases. The V and J ends lost 6 bases and 11 bases, in that order; junction bases with no gene match: 13. The CDR3 is made up of 13 amino acids. Germline values: CDR1 SQVTM, CDR2 ANQGSEA.